This T cell receptor beta chain came from a study of blood T cell repertoires in COVID-19. As handled by the study authors: Amplifying reference gene primers gave estimates of nucleated cell counts. Profiled with immunoSEQ multiplex PCR; TCRdb holds only in-frame clones, not every one. Clonal size and the V and J genes are those of that table, whereas D and trimming came from the DNA. Found here are about half a million clones, roughly 88% of them singletons; the top ten hold about 3%. This CDR3 has 15 amino acids. With 3 bases removed from V and 3 bases from J, the gap between germline ends came to 12 bases. Germline V gene data show CDR1 as KGHSH and CDR2 as LQKENI.

The chain carries TRBV18 and TRBJ1-5; D is possibly TRBD1 (5 bases). Material: peripheral blood. This clonotype originated in a human donor in a cohort sampled during active COVID-19. The CDR3 loop reads CASSPGTPYNQPQHF. The CDR3, as DNA: TGTGCCAGCTCACCCGGGACTCCTTACAATCAGCCCCAGCATTTT. The variable domain in full, with the rest retrieved from reference TRBV18 and TRBJ1-5, is NAGVMQNPRHLVRRRGQEARLRCSPMKGHSHVYWYRQLPEEGLKFMVYLQKENIIDESGMPKERFSAEFPKEGPSILRIQQVVRGDSAAYFCASSPGTPYNQPQHFGDGTRLSIL.